The entry below gives a single TCR beta chain sequence along with its context. The entry originates in a study of CD8 T cells in Susac syndrome. Trimming pared 0 bases from V and 6 bases from J, leaving 11 bases between. The CDR3 totals 14 residues. CDR1 is DFQATT and CDR2 is SNEGSKA in the germline V gene (reference sequence). RNA in amounts of roughly 0.45 to 1 ug was reverse transcribed with random hexamers. TCRdb recomputed calls from the immunoSEQ multiplex PCR reads with MiXCR, one row per CDR3 protein. The table lists fewer than 350,000 distinct CDR3 sequences, 65% to 90% of them singletons. This chain joins TRBV20-1 and TRBJ1-4, with no clear D. The sequenced sample consisted of CD8+ T cells from PBMCs. The receptor was isolated from a human donor with multiple sclerosis. Here the CDR3 DNA reads TGCAGTGCTAGAGATGTGGGTGGTGATGAAAAACTGTTTTTT. Translating gives CSARDVGGDEKLFF.